A selection of T cell receptor beta chains follows, all from one sample in a study of blood T cell repertoires in COVID-19. Profiled with immunoSEQ multiplex PCR; TCRdb holds only in-frame clones, not every one. The repertoire holds about 330,000 clones, with about 87% as singletons. Sequenced sample: PBMCs or T cells enriched from blood (not recorded which). These receptors all come from a woman aged 30 to 39 who had recovered from COVID-19. Both conserved end residues are part of each CDR3. The order of the fields is V gene, D gene, J gene, clone size, CDR3 DNA, CDR3 protein. A D gene is named only where the DNA matches it firmly. Clone size is stated in some rows and not others, as once, few, many or a class when expanded.

v_call: TRBV11-3
d_call: TRBD2
j_call: TRBJ2-1
clone_size: NA
cdr3_nt: TGTGCCAGCAGCTTAGGCCGGGGGGGCCTCGATGAGCAGTTCTTC
cdr3_aa: CASSLGRGGLDEQFF

v_call: TRBV9
d_call: NA
j_call: TRBJ2-3
clone_size: NA
cdr3_nt: TGTGCCAGCAGCGTAGGGCCCGAAACGCAGTATTTT
cdr3_aa: CASSVGPETQYF

v_call: TRBV30
d_call: NA
j_call: TRBJ1-2
clone_size: NA
cdr3_nt: TGTGCCTGGAGTGTACAATCGGGGAGTAATGGCTACACCTTC
cdr3_aa: CAWSVQSGSNGYTF

v_call: TRBV3-1/TRBV3-2
d_call: NA
j_call: TRBJ1-4
clone_size: NA
cdr3_nt: TGTGCCAGCAGCCAAGATCGGGGGGGAGGCGAAAAACTGTTTTTT
cdr3_aa: CASSQDRGGGEKLFF

v_call: TRBV19
d_call: NA
j_call: TRBJ1-3
clone_size: NA
cdr3_nt: TGTGCCAGTAGTGCGCGCAGGGCCGGAAACACCATATATTTT
cdr3_aa: CASSARRAGNTIYF

v_call: TRBV3-1/TRBV3-2
d_call: TRBD1
j_call: TRBJ1-4
clone_size: NA
cdr3_nt: TGTGCCAGCAGCCTGGGACAGCCTAATGAAAAACTGTTTTTT
cdr3_aa: CASSLGQPNEKLFF

v_call: TRBV2
d_call: TRBD2
j_call: TRBJ2-3
clone_size: few
cdr3_nt: TGTGCCAGCAGTAGGCTAGCGGGGGACCCAGATACGCAGTATTTT
cdr3_aa: CASSRLAGDPDTQYF

v_call: TRBV5-1
d_call: NA
j_call: TRBJ2-7
clone_size: NA
cdr3_nt: TGCGCCAGCAGCTTCGGGGGGCAAGGGACGGACGAGCAGTACTTC
cdr3_aa: CASSFGGQGTDEQYF

v_call: TRBV7-8
d_call: TRBD1
j_call: TRBJ2-1
clone_size: NA
cdr3_nt: TGTGCCAGCAGCTTGGACAGGGGGCTGGATGAGCAGTTCTTC
cdr3_aa: CASSLDRGLDEQFF

v_call: TRBV4-2
d_call: NA
j_call: TRBJ2-5
clone_size: once
cdr3_nt: TGTGCCAGCAGCCAAGGTCAGGCGCGAGTCCAAGAGACCCAGTACTTC
cdr3_aa: CASSQGQARVQETQYF

v_call: TRBV9
d_call: TRBD1
j_call: TRBJ1-2
clone_size: NA
cdr3_nt: TGTGCCAGCAGCCCGCGACAGGGGACTAACTATGGCTACACCTTC
cdr3_aa: CASSPRQGTNYGYTF

v_call: TRBV5-1
d_call: TRBD2
j_call: TRBJ2-3
clone_size: NA
cdr3_nt: TGCGCCAGCAGTTGGACTAGCGGGGGGGCCACCGATACGCAGTATTTT
cdr3_aa: CASSWTSGGATDTQYF

v_call: TRBV5-4
d_call: TRBD1
j_call: TRBJ2-3
clone_size: NA
cdr3_nt: TGTGCCAGCAGCCGATCGGACAGGGAAACGCAGTATTTT
cdr3_aa: CASSRSDRETQYF

v_call: TRBV19
d_call: TRBD1
j_call: TRBJ1-1
clone_size: NA
cdr3_nt: TGTGCCAGTAGTCGGGGCGTGACAGGGGACACTGAAGCTTTCTTT
cdr3_aa: CASSRGVTGDTEAFF

v_call: TRBV11-2
d_call: TRBD1
j_call: TRBJ1-2
clone_size: NA
cdr3_nt: TGTGCCAGCAGCTCCATTCGACAGGGGCCAGTTGGCTACACCTTC
cdr3_aa: CASSSIRQGPVGYTF

v_call: TRBV19
d_call: TRBD1
j_call: TRBJ2-7
clone_size: NA
cdr3_nt: TGTGCCAGTAGTGCACCTACAGGGGAGATCTCCTACGAGCAGTACTTC
cdr3_aa: CASSAPTGEISYEQYF

v_call: TRBV6-5
d_call: NA
j_call: TRBJ1-3
clone_size: NA
cdr3_nt: TGTGCCAGCAGTCCGGGACACTCTGGAAACACCATATATTTT
cdr3_aa: CASSPGHSGNTIYF

v_call: TRBV5-1
d_call: NA
j_call: TRBJ2-3
clone_size: NA
cdr3_nt: TGCGCCAGCAGCTTTGCGGGGTCTGGAGCCACAGATACGCAGTATTTT
cdr3_aa: CASSFAGSGATDTQYF

v_call: TRBV6-4
d_call: TRBD1
j_call: TRBJ1-1
clone_size: few
cdr3_nt: TGTGCCAGCAGTGCTTCAGGGGGAGGGAACACTGAAGCTTTCTTT
cdr3_aa: CASSASGGGNTEAFF

v_call: TRBV7-9
d_call: NA
j_call: TRBJ2-7
clone_size: NA
cdr3_nt: TGTGCCAGCAGCTTATGGGGCGGATCCTACGAGCAGTACTTC
cdr3_aa: CASSLWGGSYEQYF

v_call: TRBV7-2
d_call: TRBD1
j_call: TRBJ1-2
clone_size: NA
cdr3_nt: TGTGCCAGCAGCTTCCAGACAGGGACCTTAGGTGGCTACACCTTC
cdr3_aa: CASSFQTGTLGGYTF

v_call: TRBV18
d_call: NA
j_call: TRBJ2-7
clone_size: NA
cdr3_nt: TGTGCCAGCTCCCGGAGGGGCGCGAACTCCTACGAGCAGTACTTC
cdr3_aa: CASSRRGANSYEQYF

v_call: TRBV9
d_call: NA
j_call: TRBJ1-1
clone_size: NA
cdr3_nt: TGTGCCAGCAGCGTAGGGTTAGCAGGGGACAAGAACACTGAAGCTTTCTTT
cdr3_aa: CASSVGLAGDKNTEAFF

v_call: TRBV28
d_call: NA
j_call: TRBJ2-7
clone_size: NA
cdr3_nt: TGTGCCAGCAGTTTATACGGCCAGGGGACCTACGAGCAGTACTTC
cdr3_aa: CASSLYGQGTYEQYF

v_call: TRBV20-1
d_call: TRBD2
j_call: TRBJ2-7
clone_size: NA
cdr3_nt: TGCAGTGCTAGTACCTTAGCGGGGGGGTTTCGCTCCTACGAGCAGTACTTC
cdr3_aa: CSASTLAGGFRSYEQYF

v_call: TRBV6-5
d_call: NA
j_call: TRBJ1-2
clone_size: NA
cdr3_nt: TGTGCCACCTCCTTCACAGGGCCCTATGGCTACACCTTC
cdr3_aa: CATSFTGPYGYTF

v_call: TRBV7-8
d_call: NA
j_call: TRBJ1-1
clone_size: NA
cdr3_nt: TGTGCCAGCAGCTTAATAGGAGACACTGAAGCTTTCTTT
cdr3_aa: CASSLIGDTEAFF

v_call: TRBV19
d_call: NA
j_call: TRBJ1-6
clone_size: NA
cdr3_nt: TGTGCCAGTGCCCGGGGTTTGAATTCACCCCTCCACTTT
cdr3_aa: CASARGLNSPLHF